The 28 T cell receptor beta chains reported below all come from one sample, sequenced in a study of glioma-infiltrating T cells after dendritic cell vaccination. Time point of the sample: after dendritic cell vaccination, including at tumor progression/relapse. Profiling relied on immunoSEQ multiplex PCR, and the TCRdb table lists in-frame clones only, not all of them. This table has approximately 91,000 clones, 75% to 85% appearing once. The sample here was blood, taken after dendritic cell vaccination. Receptors were obtained from a human donor with glioblastoma.

V gene TRBV2 combines with J gene TRBJ2-7; 11 positions match TRBD2. V trimming: 8 bases; J trimming: 3 bases; junction bases outside the gene matches: 3. The germline V gene has CDR1 SNHLY and CDR2 FYNNEI. The CDR3 spans 13 residues. The CDR3 DNA sequence: TGTGCCAGCCTAGCGGGGGGAATCTACGAGCAGTACTTC. Its translation is CASLAGGIYEQYF.

The V and J genes are TRBV5-1 and TRBJ1-1, with D hard to call. Germline lookup yields CDR1 SGHRS and CDR2 YFSETQ. Trimming pared 2 bases from V and 3 bases from J, leaving 11 bases between. The CDR3 covers 14 residues. CDR3 loop: CASSLGGIDTEAFF. The CDR3 nucleotides read TGCGCCAGCAGCTTAGGAGGGATCGACACTGAAGCTTTCTTT.

This chain links TRBV7-6 with TRBJ2-3; D gene uncertain. Germline loops: CDR1 SGHVS, CDR2 FNYEAQ. The V end was cut by 5 bases, the J end by 3 bases, with 15 bases between. The CDR3 is made up of 15 amino acids. In nucleotides, the CDR3 is TGTGCCAGCAGCCCAGACACCACTCTAACAGATACGCAGTATTTT. Translation: CASSPDTTLTDTQYF.

V gene TRBV5-1 combines with J gene TRBJ1-1; D not certain. Trimming stripped 3 bases from V and 2 bases from J, with 17 bases between. This CDR3 has 16 amino acids. Germline CDR1 and CDR2: SGHRS and YFSETQ. The CDR3, as DNA: TGCGCCAGCAGCTCCTTCGGGAGAAGGGAAAACACTGAAGCTTTCTTT. Translation: CASSSFGRRENTEAFF.

This clone has more than one count but fewer than ten. The chain has TRBV20-1 and TRBJ1-5, with a tentative D call TRBD1 (6 bases). This CDR3 contains 11 residues. Germline CDR1 reads DFQATT; CDR2 reads SNEGSKA (reference sequence). This CDR3 is CSTGGAEPQHF. CDR3 DNA: TGCAGCACGGGGGGGGCGGAGCCCCAGCATTTT.

This clone came up once. The chain combines TRBV4-2 with TRBJ1-2, with 7 bases lining up with TRBD1. Per germline, CDR1 LGHNA and CDR2 YNFKEQ. Trimming cost V 3 bases and J 0 bases; bases outside gene matches: 4. The CDR3 has 15 residues. CDR3 sequence (DNA): TGTGCCAGCAGCCACCAGGGACAGACTAACTATGGCTACACCTTC. It translates to CASSHQGQTNYGYTF.

This chain connects TRBV28 to TRBJ2-2; possibly TRBD1 for D (6 bases). Trimming removed 6 bases at V and 3 bases at J, with 8 bases between. Looked up from germline, CDR1 is MDHEN and CDR2 is SYDVKM. The CDR3 length is 13 residues. CDR3: CASRYRDTGELFF. The DNA of the CDR3 is TGTGCCAGCAGGTACAGGGACACCGGGGAGCTGTTTTTT.

Written as DNA, the CDR3 is TGTGCCAGCAGCCAAGCCCCAAGAGTAGCGGGGAAACAAGAGACCCAGTACTTC. This gives the protein CASSQAPRVAGKQETQYF. This sequence joins TRBV14 and TRBJ2-5; 8 nucleotides agree with TRBD2. CDR1 SGHDN and CDR2 FVKESK come from the germline V gene. The junction had 12 bases not matched to a gene; V was cut back by 1 base and J by 2 bases. The CDR3 totals 18 residues.

In this sample, this clone turned up once. This chain uses TRBV6-5 with TRBJ1-5, with 7 bases aligning to TRBD1. Losses at the gene ends were 2 bases for V and 7 bases for J; bases not matched to a gene: 5. CDR1 and CDR2 (germline): MNHEY, SVGAGI. The CDR3 contains 14 residues. CDR3 in amino acids: CASSYRGLGQPQHF. The CDR3, as DNA: TGTGCCAGCAGTTACAGGGGGCTGGGCCAGCCCCAGCATTTT.

The chain couples TRBV2 to TRBJ1-1; D uncertain. This CDR3 is 14 amino acids long. Trimming left V 0 bases short and J 4 bases short, with 9 bases between. Per the germline V gene, CDR1 is SNHLY and CDR2 is FYNNEI. CDR3 loop: CASSEALRGTEAFF. Here the CDR3 DNA reads TGTGCCAGCAGTGAAGCGCTTCGGGGCACTGAAGCTTTCTTT.

The V call is TRBV19, the J call TRBJ2-5; no clear D gene. Trimming stripped 6 bases from V and 0 bases from J, with 14 bases between. Germline lookup yields CDR1 LNHDA and CDR2 SQIVND (reference sequence). This CDR3 is built from 15 residues. The CDR3 bases are TGTGCCAGTAGCCGCTCTAGAAGGAACCAAGAGACCCAGTACTTC. It encodes CASSRSRRNQETQYF.

The genes are TRBV6-5 and TRBJ1-1; D is unclear. Between the trimmed V and J ends, which lost 4 bases and 0 bases, there was a span of 6 bases. Per the germline V gene, CDR1 is MNHEY and CDR2 is SVGAGI. This CDR3 is built from 13 residues. CDR3 nucleotides: TGTGCCAGCAGTTCGAGTATGAACACTGAAGCTTTCTTT. Translating gives CASSSSMNTEAFF.

V and J are TRBV6-1 and TRBJ2-7, with TRBD1 matching 7 bases. With 4 bases clipped from V and 3 bases from J, the junction kept 9 bases outside the gene matches. CDR1 MNHNS and CDR2 SASEGT come from the germline V gene. The CDR3 length is 15 residues. CDR3 protein: CASSGTDRASYEQYV. CDR3 DNA: TGTGCCAGCAGTGGTACCGACAGGGCGAGCTACGAGCAGTACGTC.

About this clone itself: An end of the junction does not agree with germline; a read error may underlie this. The same CDR3 arises from other DNA sequences in this sample as well. The chain couples TRBV5-4 to TRBJ2-5, with TRBD2 matching over 12 bases. The CDR3 consists of 16 residues. Germline V CDR1 and CDR2: SGHNT, YYREEE (reference sequence). The CDR3 DNA sequence: TGCGCCAGCAGCCCGACTAGCGGGAGAAGCCAAGAGACCCAGTACTTC. This codes for CASSPTSGRSQETQYF.

This clone was seen a single time. This chain connects TRBV2 to TRBJ1-1, with 9 nucleotides matching TRBD1. The germline CDR1 and CDR2 sequences are SNHLY and FYNNEI. Trimming cost V 5 bases and J 10 bases; bases outside gene matches: 8. This CDR3 has 13 residues. This CDR3 is CASSTGQGLSAFF. The CDR3 DNA reads TGTGCCAGCAGTACGGGACAGGGTCTCTCAGCTTTCTTT.

The CDR3 DNA reads TGTGCCAGTAGTATAAGACAGGGGATCGCTGAAGCTTTCTTT. Protein sequence: CASSIRQGIAEAFF. The V and J genes are TRBV19 and TRBJ1-1, with 8 bases fitting TRBD1. The J segment lost 6 bases and the V segment lost 2 bases, leaving 5 bases of the junction unmatched. Germline V lookup: CDR1 LNHDA, CDR2 SQIVND (reference sequence). This CDR3 contains 14 residues.

This clone was seen a few times. This chain joins TRBV6-5 and TRBJ2-3, with TRBD1 matching over 9 bases. Germline loops: CDR1 MNHEY, CDR2 SVGAGI. Losses at the gene ends were 6 bases for V and 0 bases for J; bases not matched to a gene: 4. The CDR3 covers 15 residues. The CDR3 spells CASSLQGASTDTQYF. CDR3 sequence (DNA): TGTGCCAGCAGCTTACAGGGGGCAAGCACAGATACGCAGTATTTT.

The chain links TRBV4-1 to TRBJ2-1; possibly TRBD2 for D (5 bases). This CDR3 is built from 17 residues. Germline assignment: CDR1 MGHRA and CDR2 YSYEKL. V lost 1 base, J lost 10 bases, and 23 bases lay in between. The CDR3 coding sequence is TGCGCCAGCAGCCAAGGAGGAGACTACCTACCGGGATCGGAGCAGTTCTTC. Translating gives CASSQGGDYLPGSEQFF.

Here the CDR3 reads CASRETDRAARQPQHF. CDR3 nucleotides: TGTGCCAGTAGGGAGACAGACAGGGCGGCGCGACAGCCCCAGCATTTT. J is TRBJ1-5 and V is TRBV19; 7 bases are a match to TRBD1. CDR1 LNHDA and CDR2 SQIVND come from the germline V gene (reference sequence). This CDR3 is 16 amino acids long. The V gene end was trimmed by 6 bases and the J gene end by 7 bases; junction bases not matched to a gene: 15.

The chain carries TRBV19 and TRBJ1-2, with D possibly TRBD1 on 5 matching bases. Looked up from germline, CDR1 is LNHDA and CDR2 is SQIVND (reference sequence). The CDR3 extends over 13 amino acids. V lost 7 bases and J lost 1, with 10 bases in between. The CDR3: CASTTQVNYGYTF. As DNA, the CDR3 is TGTGCCAGTACGACACAGGTTAACTATGGCTACACCTTC.

The rearrangement links TRBV5-1 to TRBJ2-2; no clear D gene. CDR3 size: 14 residues. V was trimmed by 4 bases and J by 6 bases, leaving 13 bases between them. The germline V gene has CDR1 SGHRS and CDR2 YFSETQ. The CDR3 protein is CASSSYTRSGELFF. The CDR3, as DNA: TGCGCCAGCAGCAGCTATACCAGGTCCGGGGAGCTGTTTTTT. The whole variable domain, remainder taken from reference TRBV5-1 and TRBJ2-2, is KAGVTQTPRYLIKTRGQQVTLSCSPISGHRSVSWYQQTPGQGLQFLFEYFSETQRNKGNFPGRFSGRQFSNSRSEMNVSTLELGDSALYLCASSSYTRSGELFFGEGSRLTVL.

In its sample, this clone was seen once. V gene TRBV18 combines with J gene TRBJ2-3; D uncertain. Trimming pared 3 bases from V and 6 bases from J, leaving 10 bases between. This CDR3 region has 13 residues. CDR1 is KGHSH, CDR2 LQKENI, per germline. The CDR3 DNA follows: TGTGCCAGCTCACCCCCTTCCTCCGATACGCAGTATTTT. Translated, it gives CASSPPSSDTQYF.

This clone was recorded a few times. V usage is TRBV2 and J usage is TRBJ2-7; D is possibly TRBD2 (6 bases). V was cut by 3 bases and J by 6 bases, with 12 bases left in between. Germline values: CDR1 SNHLY, CDR2 FYNNEI. This CDR3 comprises 13 residues. The DNA for the CDR3 is TGTGCCAGCAGTGAGCTGACTAGTCGCGAGCAGTACGTC. Its protein is CASSELTSREQYV.

This clone has more than one count but fewer than ten. The chain couples TRBV10-3 to TRBJ1-1, with 8 bases aligning to TRBD1. CDR3 length: 13 residues. Germline values: CDR1 ENHRY, CDR2 SYGVKD. Germline trimming cut 2 bases from V and 9 bases from J; bases unmatched to any gene: 5. The CDR3 DNA sequence: TGTGCCATCAGTGAGGTAGGGACAGGCCAAGCTTTCTTT. This translates into CAISEVGTGQAFF.

This clone appeared a single time. This chain joins TRBV9 and TRBJ1-1; 7 bases are shared with TRBD1. The V and J ends lost 3 bases and 3 bases, in that order; junction bases with no gene match: 5. This CDR3 contains 14 residues. The germline gives CDR1 SGDLS, CDR2 YYNGEE. CDR3 in amino acids: CASSAQGPDTEAFF. The CDR3, as DNA: TGTGCCAGCAGCGCACAGGGGCCGGACACTGAAGCTTTCTTT.

The J gene is TRBJ1-3, the V gene TRBV2, with a weak D call TRBD1 (6 bases). The V end lost 6 bases, the J end lost 0 bases, and 9 bases lay between the germline ends. The CDR3 consists of 14 residues. Germline V gene data show CDR1 as SNHLY and CDR2 as FYNNEI. The CDR3 sequence: CASRGTNSGNTIYF. The CDR3 nucleotides are TGTGCCAGCAGGGGGACAAACTCTGGAAACACCATATATTTT.

The rearrangement joins TRBV7-9 to TRBJ2-3; 13 positions match TRBD2. The trim removed 5 bases at V and 11 bases at J, leaving 10 bases unmatched. Germline V gene data show CDR1 as SEHNR and CDR2 as FQNEAQ (reference sequence). The CDR3 has 15 residues. CDR3 loop: CASSPGGLAGMRQYF. DNA of the CDR3: TGTGCCAGCAGCCCAGGGGGACTAGCGGGAATGAGGCAGTATTTT. The full variable domain, with the rest looked up from reference TRBV7-9 and TRBJ2-3, is DTGVSQNPRHKITKRGQNVTFRCDPISEHNRLYWYRQTLGQGPEFLTYFQNEAQLEKSRLLSDRFSAERPKGSFSTLEIQRTEQGDSAMYLCASSPGGLAGMRQYFGPGTRLTVL.

This rearrangement joins TRBV7-6 to TRBJ1-1; weak D call: TRBD1 (6 bases). The ends were cut back, 4 bases at V and 5 bases at J, with 11 bases in the middle. The CDR3 length is 13 residues. From germline, CDR1 is SGHVS and CDR2 FNYEAQ. This CDR3 reads CASSSAGATEAFF. The CDR3, as DNA: TGTGCCAGCAGCTCTGCGGGGGCAACTGAAGCTTTCTTT.